The present TCR beta chain was sequenced within a study of cytomegalovirus exposure and HLA in healthy donors. The PCR had 60 Vbeta and 13 Jbeta primers. Assay: immunoSEQ multiplex PCR; the TCRdb copy retains only in-frame clones and omits some. The data show around 180,000 clones, approximately 86% seen once. Germline lookup yields CDR1 MNHEY and CDR2 SMNVEV (reference sequence). V was shortened by 2 bases and J by 3 bases, with 11 bases between the two germline ends. This CDR3 is built from 14 residues. This clone came up once. The rearrangement uses TRBV27 and TRBJ2-7; TRBD1 is a possible D gene (5 bases). This TCR was recovered from a woman in her late teens or twenties in good health and CMV-seronegative. Source material: PBMCs. DNA for the CDR3: TGTGCCAGCAGTTTAGGGGCACACATCTACGAGCAGTACTTC. It yields the protein CASSLGAHIYEQYF.